The 27 T cell receptor beta chains below were found in one sample sequenced in a study of identical twins. TCRdb reanalysed the 5' RACE reads using MiXCR and keeps one entry per CDR3 protein. The sample records about 1.7 million distinct CDR3 sequences, under 35% being singletons. The sample was cord blood. These receptor sequences come from a newborn girl in good health.

The CDR3 bases are TGCAGTGCTAGCCGGGACAGGGGAGAGACCCAGTACTTC. Translating it yields CSASRDRGETQYF. The rearrangement joins TRBV20-1 to TRBJ2-5; TRBD1 agrees at 10 bases. The CDR3 has 13 amino acids. V lost 3 bases to trimming and J lost 4 bases; unmatched junction nucleotides: 2. Germline assignment: CDR1 DFQATT and CDR2 SNEGSKA (reference sequence).

This chain links TRBV4-2 with TRBJ1-6; D is ambiguous. The ends were cut back, 0 bases at V and 8 bases at J, with 5 bases in the middle. CDR1 LGHNA and CDR2 YNFKEQ come from the germline V gene. CDR3 length equals 13 residues. CDR3 loop: CASSQEGHSPLHF. The CDR3 DNA is TGTGCCAGCAGCCAAGAGGGCCATTCACCCCTCCACTTT.

The chain has TRBV7-2 and TRBJ2-1; TRBD2 matches at 8 bases. Unmatched junction bases numbered 7, after V lost 2 bases and J lost 7 bases. Germline V gene data show CDR1 as SGHTA and CDR2 as FQGNSA. CDR3 length: 15 residues. The CDR3 here is CASSLSGTRVNEQFF. Here the CDR3 DNA reads TGTGCCAGCAGCTTATCCGGGACTAGAGTAAATGAGCAGTTCTTC. The full variable domain, completed using reference TRBV7-2 and TRBJ2-1, is GAGVSQSPSNKVTEKGKDVELRCDPISGHTALYWYRQSLGQGLEFLIYFQGNSAPDKSGLPSDRFSAERTGGSVSTLTIQRTQQEDSAVYLCASSLSGTRVNEQFFGPGTRLTVL.

This clonotype was seen more than once but under ten times. This chain joins TRBV2 and TRBJ2-1; D unresolved. V gave up 6 bases and J gave up 7 bases, with 10 bases separating them. The CDR3 consists of 12 residues. Germline V gene lookup returns CDR1 SNHLY and CDR2 FYNNEI. Here the CDR3 DNA reads TGTGCCAGCAGCCCTTATTCTAATGAGCAGTTCTTC. It is translated as CASSPYSNEQFF.

For this clonotype: This clone may be a read error of a much larger clone one base away. The CDR3 reads CASSRDGDNEKLFF. The CDR3 coding sequence is TGTGCCAGCAGCCGTGACGGGGACAATGAAAAACTGTTTTTT. The genes are TRBV7-2 and TRBJ1-4; the D gene is possibly TRBD1 (5 bases). The CDR3 runs 14 residues. CDR1 is SGHTA and CDR2 is FQGNSA in the germline V gene. The germline V and J ends were trimmed by 5 bases and 5 bases, with 12 bases remaining between them.

This clonotype was counted only a few times. The chain uses TRBV5-4 and TRBJ2-1, with TRBD2 matching over 15 bases. Trimming removed 4 bases from V and 6 bases from J; junction bases left unmatched: 8. The CDR3 has 17 amino acids. From germline, CDR1 is SGHNT and CDR2 YYREEE (reference sequence). CDR3 sequence (DNA): TGTGCCAGCAGCCAGGGACTAGCGGGGGGCTTGGGCAATGAGCAGTTCTTC. Residues: CASSQGLAGGLGNEQFF.

V gene TRBV7-6 combines with J gene TRBJ2-1, with D possibly TRBD2 on 5 matching bases. With 1 base removed from V and 9 bases from J, the gap between germline ends came to 19 bases. The CDR3 runs to 16 residues. Germline V lookup: CDR1 SGHVS, CDR2 FNYEAQ. CDR3 bases: TGTGCCAGCAGCTTAGGGTTGACTACCAGTTCGGGTGAGCAGTTCTTC. It is translated as CASSLGLTTSSGEQFF.

This clonotype has more than one count but fewer than ten. The DNA for the CDR3 is TGTGCCAGCAGCCAGGGTGCGGGGATCTATAGCAATCAGCCCCAGCATTTT. Its protein is CASSQGAGIYSNQPQHF. The chain links TRBV11-2 to TRBJ1-5, with D tentatively TRBD1 (5 bases). Germline values: CDR1 SGHAT, CDR2 FQNNGV. Between the trimmed V and J ends, which lost 5 bases and 0 bases, there was a span of 17 bases. The CDR3 is 17 residues long.

At least ten counts were recorded for this clonotype. The chain combines TRBV7-2 with TRBJ1-2; possible D gene TRBD1, 5 bases. The V end lost 1 base, the J end lost 4 bases, and 7 bases lay between the germline ends. Germline V gene data show CDR1 as SGHTA and CDR2 as FQGNSA. This CDR3 spans 13 amino acids. The DNA for the CDR3 is TGTGCCAGCAGCTTAGAGACAGTCTATGGCTACACCTTC. This codes for CASSLETVYGYTF.

The chain joins TRBV6-1 to TRBJ2-3; D is uncertain. Per the germline V gene, CDR1 is MNHNS and CDR2 is SASEGT. This CDR3 region has 15 residues. V dropped 5 bases and J dropped 0 bases, with 12 bases sitting between them. The CDR3 loop is CASSRIPPSTDTQYF. Here the CDR3 DNA reads TGTGCCAGCAGTCGGATTCCCCCTAGCACAGATACGCAGTATTTT.

A few counts support this clonotype. The chain combines TRBV29-1 with TRBJ2-7; maybe TRBD2 (6 bases). Per germline, CDR1 SQVTM and CDR2 ANQGSEA. There are 12 residues in the CDR3. V lost 4 bases and J 2 bases, leaving 9 bases between the germline ends. The CDR3 sequence: CSVVGTPYEQYF. Written as DNA, the CDR3 is TGCAGCGTTGTCGGGACTCCCTACGAGCAGTACTTC.

The V call is TRBV28, the J call TRBJ1-1; 9 nucleotides match TRBD1. Germline V lookup: CDR1 MDHEN, CDR2 SYDVKM. The V and J ends lost 7 bases and 5 bases, in that order; junction bases with no gene match: 23. The CDR3 length is 19 residues. The CDR3 loop reads CASTSLSFRGTGSRTEAFF. The DNA for the CDR3 is TGTGCCAGCACCAGCTTGTCCTTCAGGGGGACAGGGAGCAGGACTGAAGCTTTCTTT.

This clonotype showed up just a few times. This chain connects TRBV20-1 to TRBJ2-7; D remains ambiguous. Germline V gives CDR1 DFQATT, CDR2 SNEGSKA (reference sequence). Trimming removed 0 bases at V and 6 bases at J, with 3 bases between. The CDR3 is made up of 10 amino acids. CDR3 loop: CSARDTEQYF. CDR3 coding DNA: TGCAGTGCTAGAGATACCGAGCAGTACTTC.

V usage is TRBV4-1 and J usage is TRBJ2-5; D is uncertain. The CDR3 sequence is 14 residues long. Trimming removed 2 bases at V and 1 base at J, with 8 bases between. Germline CDR1 MGHRA, CDR2 YSYEKL. In DNA, the CDR3 is TGCGCCAGCAGCCAACCAGCACCCCAAGAGACCCAGTACTTC. Protein: CASSQPAPQETQYF.

In the case of this clonotype: One end of the junction is discordant with germline, which a read error may explain. The rearrangement links TRBV7-9 to TRBJ1-6; unclear D gene. From germline, CDR1 is SEHNR and CDR2 FQNEAQ (reference sequence). CDR3 size: 13 residues. CDR3 nucleotide sequence: TGCGCCAGCAGCTTAGTGGAGTTCGGACCCCTCCACTTT. Its protein is CASSLVEFGPLHF. The complete variable domain, with remaining parts taken from reference TRBV7-9 and TRBJ1-6, reads DTGVSQNPRHKITKRGQNVTFRCDPISEHNRLYWYRQTLGQGPEFLTYFQNEAQLEKSRLLSDRFSAERPKGSFSTLEIQRTEQGDSAMYLCASSLVEFGPLHFGNGTRLTVT.

The V and J genes are TRBV28 and TRBJ2-2; 7 bases fit TRBD1. The CDR3 loop spans 15 amino acids. The germline V gene has CDR1 MDHEN and CDR2 SYDVKM. J gave up 6 bases and V 3 bases, and 7 bases lay outside the gene matches. CDR3 region: CASSFFATGSGELFF. For the CDR3, the DNA is TGTGCCAGCAGTTTCTTCGCGACAGGGTCCGGGGAGCTGTTTTTT. The variable domain in full, with the rest retrieved from reference TRBV28 and TRBJ2-2, is DVKVTQSSRYLVKRTGEKVFLECVQDMDHENMFWYRQDPGLGLRLIYFSYDVKMKEKGDIPEGYSVSREKKERFSLILESASTNQTSMYLCASSFFATGSGELFFGEGSRLTVL.

V and J are TRBV11-1 and TRBJ1-4, with 10 bases identical to TRBD1. Losses at the gene ends were 5 bases for V and 8 bases for J; bases not matched to a gene: 8. Looked up from germline, CDR1 is SGHAT and CDR2 is FQDESV (reference sequence). This CDR3 spans 15 amino acids. The CDR3 here is CASSEGQGLREKLFF. CDR3 nucleotides: TGTGCCAGCAGCGAGGGACAGGGGCTAAGAGAAAAACTGTTTTTT.

The sample holds a few counts of this clonotype. The chain joins TRBV6-6 to TRBJ1-4, with a tentative D call TRBD1 (5 bases). This CDR3 has 16 amino acids. The germline V gene has CDR1 MNHNY and CDR2 SVGAGI (reference sequence). V lost 2 bases, J lost 8 bases, and 18 bases lay in between. Here the CDR3 reads CASSYQSGLGGEKLFF. As DNA, the CDR3 is TGTGCCAGCAGTTACCAATCGGGACTAGGCGGGGAAAAACTGTTTTTT.

This rearrangement joins TRBV20-1 to TRBJ1-2; 7 bases agree with TRBD1. The CDR3 length is 13 residues. Germline trimming cut 0 bases from V and 9 bases from J; bases unmatched to any gene: 7. Germline V CDR1 and CDR2: DFQATT, SNEGSKA (reference sequence). CDR3 coding DNA: TGCAGTGCTAGAGATGGGTCAGGGGGAAGCTACACCTTC. It encodes CSARDGSGGSYTF.

This sequence joins TRBV9 and TRBJ2-1; 12 nucleotides align to TRBD2. The DNA end is a closer match to TRBJ2-7, so the J assignment may be wrong. The germline CDR1 and CDR2 sequences are SGDLS and YYNGEE. This CDR3 is built from 18 residues. The CDR3 sequence is CASSVGLAGGPSYNEQYF. The CDR3 DNA sequence: TGTGCCAGCAGCGTAGGTCTAGCGGGGGGGCCGTCCTACAATGAGCAGTACTTC.

V usage is TRBV5-1 and J usage is TRBJ1-1, with D possibly TRBD1 on 5 matching bases. The germline V and J ends were trimmed by 4 bases and 4 bases, with 20 bases remaining between them. This CDR3 has 16 residues. The V gene's germline CDR1 is SGHRS and CDR2 YFSETQ. In nucleotides, the CDR3 is TGCGCCAGCAGCCCCCGTGTGGGGCAGGGCGGCACTGAAGCTTTCTTT. Translating it yields CASSPRVGQGGTEAFF. The full variable domain, completed using reference TRBV5-1 and TRBJ1-1, is KAGVTQTPRYLIKTRGQQVTLSCSPISGHRSVSWYQQTPGQGLQFLFEYFSETQRNKGNFPGRFSGRQFSNSRSEMNVSTLELGDSALYLCASSPRVGQGGTEAFFGQGTRLTVV.

The genes are TRBV12-3 or TRBV12-4 and TRBJ2-4, with D maybe TRBD1 (5 bases). The CDR3 consists of 16 residues. Trimming cost V 3 bases and J 2 bases, with 14 bases left between them. The CDR3 here is CASSLEGAPSKNIQYF. The CDR3 region has the DNA TGTGCCAGCAGTTTGGAAGGGGCCCCTTCCAAAAACATTCAGTACTTC.

This chain uses TRBV10-3 with TRBJ1-1, with D unclear. Between the trimmed V and J ends, which lost 5 bases and 1 base, there was a span of 8 bases. The CDR3 length is 13 residues. Germline-derived CDR1 and CDR2 are ENHRY and SYGVKD. CDR3 nucleotides: TGTGCCATCAGTTTCCGACAGAACACTGAAGCTTTCTTT. Translating it yields CAISFRQNTEAFF.

This clonotype has only a few counts. The chain couples TRBV20-1 to TRBJ2-3; the match to TRBD2 covers 8 bases. There are 14 residues in the CDR3. Germline V gene data show CDR1 as DFQATT and CDR2 as SNEGSKA (reference sequence). Trimming at V came to 6 bases and at J to 4 bases, leaving 9 bases not matched to a gene. The CDR3 DNA reads TGCAGTGCAATCCCTGCGGGGGGAGCAGATACGCAGTATTTT. This sequence encodes CSAIPAGGADTQYF.

This clonotype was seen a handful of times. The chain links TRBV2 to TRBJ1-5; D unresolved. This CDR3 has 14 amino acids. Trimming took off 3 bases at V and 6 bases at J, with 12 bases between the two ends. Per germline, CDR1 SNHLY and CDR2 FYNNEI. The CDR3 loop is CASSESGLGQPQHF. Here the CDR3 DNA reads TGTGCCAGCAGTGAGTCGGGGTTGGGTCAGCCCCAGCATTTT. The whole variable domain, remainder taken from reference TRBV2 and TRBJ1-5, is EPEVTQTPSHQVTQMGQEVILRCVPISNHLYFYWYRQILGQKVEFLVSFYNNEISEKSEIFDDQFSVERPDGSNFTLKIRSTKLEDSAMYFCASSESGLGQPQHFGDGTRLSIL.

This clonotype was picked up a small number of times. V usage is TRBV2 and J usage is TRBJ1-1; D not certain. The CDR3 consists of 14 residues. CDR1 and CDR2 (germline): SNHLY, FYNNEI. V gave up 1 base and J gave up 1 base, with 7 bases separating them. CDR3 DNA sequence: TGTGCCAGCAGTGAAGGATGGCGGAACACTGAAGCTTTCTTT. Translating it yields CASSEGWRNTEAFF.

Only a few counts were recorded for this clonotype. J is TRBJ2-3 and V is TRBV29-1; 8 bases map to TRBD2. The CDR3 is made up of 14 amino acids. Unmatched junction bases numbered 7, after V lost 1 base and J lost 7 bases. CDR1 and CDR2 (germline): SQVTM, ANQGSEA. CDR3 protein: CSVEAGGPTYTQYF. For the CDR3, the DNA is TGCAGCGTTGAAGCGGGGGGGCCAACATATACGCAGTATTTT.